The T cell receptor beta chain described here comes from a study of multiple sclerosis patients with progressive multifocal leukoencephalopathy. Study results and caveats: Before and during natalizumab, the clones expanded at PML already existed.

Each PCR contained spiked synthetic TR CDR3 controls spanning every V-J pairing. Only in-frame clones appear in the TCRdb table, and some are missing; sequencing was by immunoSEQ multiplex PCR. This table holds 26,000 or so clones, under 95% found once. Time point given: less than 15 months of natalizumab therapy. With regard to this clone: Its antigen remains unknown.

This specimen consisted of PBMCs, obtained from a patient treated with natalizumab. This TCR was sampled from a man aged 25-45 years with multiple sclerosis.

The CDR3 here is CASSLARQGPTDTQYF. The CDR3 region has the DNA TGTGCCAGCAGTTTGGCGAGACAGGGACCCACAGATACGCAGTATTTT. The chain employs TRBV27 and TRBJ2-3, with 7 bases lining up with TRBD1. V was clipped by 3 bases and J by 2 bases; unmatched bases: 8. CDR1 and CDR2 from the germline V gene are MNHEY and SMNVEV (reference sequence). The CDR3 totals 16 residues.